This T cell receptor (beta chain) emerged from a study of shared clonotypes between healthy human individuals. Of note for this clone: The antigen remains undetermined.

There were no recent acute infections or vaccinations among the donors, who were healthy HIV-negative adults. CDR3 length: 12 residues. Germline V lookup: CDR1 SGHAT, CDR2 FQDESV (reference sequence). Germline trimming cut 4 bases from V and 4 bases from J; bases unmatched to any gene: 1. Generated by immunoSEQ multiplex PCR, the TCRdb table keeps only in-frame clones and is missing some. The table shows some 2.3 million clones, with more than 80% occurring only once. General observations from the study: The authors expected sequencing depth to affect clonotype sharing among donors.

V gene TRBV11-1 combines with J gene TRBJ2-7, with TRBD1 identical over 7 bases. Sequenced sample: naive CD4+ T cells from PBMCs. Subset given: CD45RA+ positively selected. The TCR was taken from a man aged 18-30 years in good health. Some clones in this sample may be carry-over from other donors' samples. The CDR3 loop is CASSSQGYEQYF. The CDR3 DNA reads as TGTGCCAGCAGCTCACAGGGGTACGAGCAGTACTTC.